The subject of this entry is one T cell receptor beta chain. Its antigen is still unknown. Per-base qualities were not stored, and no clone one base away is much larger. This record comes from a study of CD8+CD57+ T cells in acquired aplastic anemia (dated by TCRdb to 2017 to 2018). For the study in its entirety: DNA extracted from sorted CD4+ and CD8+ cells had a mean of about 3.3 ug, with a range of roughly 0.2 to 27.4 ug. An average of approximately 10 million reads for CD4+ cells and 12 million or so reads for CD8+ cells was obtained from healthy donor samples. What the authors observed across the whole study: About 29 CD8+ CDR3 sequences were found to be shared between patients and controls, but these sequences appeared to be highly expressed in patients and within the immunodominant clones of the patients. CD8+ Simpson's diversity did not differ significantly between patients and healthy controls (P=0.060).

From cysteine to phenylalanine, the CDR3 is 13 amino acids long. Just the 39-base CDR3 DNA is kept, in frame starting at base 1. CDR1 is given as LNHDA and CDR2 as SQIVND, both from the germline V gene (reference sequence). V is clipped by 3 bases and J by 5 bases, and the sequence between their germline boundaries is 11 bases long. In the study, sorted CD4+ and CD8+ blood T cells from patients with severe aplastic anemia and from healthy subjects underwent deep sequencing of TCR repertoires. Ficoll-Paque density gradient centrifugation was used to isolate peripheral blood mononuclear cells. Before DNA extraction, CD4+ and CD8+ T cells were sorted with FACS or magnetic beads. Genomic DNA served as template for TCR beta VDJ combination and CDR3 sequence profiling. An Illumina HiSeq 2000 was the platform used for TCR repertoire sequencing. The published analysis was carried out like this. TRBV/TRBJ rearrangement plots, CDR3 size and DJ length profiles, and Simpson's diversity index were used to evaluate the repertoires. The most abundant DNA sequence in the deep sequencing data was taken as the immunodominant clone. CDR3 amino acid sequences were checked for sharing between subjects and were compared against published repertoires and the VDJdb database. The raw public data were reprocessed by TCRdb itself: fastp quality trimming at Q25, MiXCR clonotype calling, in-frame beta chains only. Each CDR3 protein gets just one entry, which takes the most common genes and DNA from the rows behind it. The V and J calls come from TCRdb's annotation, not from the publication. This sample gives around 200,000 distinct CDR3 sequences in total; 61% of them show up just once. 29% of the sample belongs to the ten largest clones.

The source of this sequence is a human donor in good health. Recombination connected TRBV19 to TRBJ2-7; the D gene is not confidently resolved. Input material: sorted CD4+, CD8+, or CD8+CD57+ T cells (not recorded which) from PBMCs. The CDR3 reads CASSIAILDEQYF. The sequenced DNA is TGTGCCAGTAGTATTGCGATCCTGGACGAGCAGTACTTC.